This T cell receptor beta chain was documented in a study of multiple sclerosis patients with progressive multifocal leukoencephalopathy. Study-level results: Less diverse TRB repertoires were suggested in most PML patients.

Looked up from germline, CDR1 is LNHNV and CDR2 is YYDKDF (reference sequence). This CDR3 is built from 15 residues. V dropped 1 base and J dropped 9 bases, with 16 bases sitting between them. For this clone: The antigen is not known. Other DNA sequences in the sample encode the same CDR3.

TCRdb's copy holds only in-frame clones and misses some; the assay was immunoSEQ multiplex PCR. The data hold 30,000 or so clones, with approximately 88% observed a single time. Time point described: time of PML onset. Detection of JC virus DNA in cerebrospinal fluid confirmed PML diagnosed from clinical and MRI findings. At PML onset, T3 blood samples were taken. The source of this sequence is a woman aged 40-49 years with progressive multifocal leukoencephalopathy. This chain links TRBV15 with TRBJ2-4, with TRBD2 as a possible D gene (5 bases). The specimen was PBMCs, collected from a patient treated with natalizumab. CDR3 residues: CATSRVDFAWSIQYF. DNA for the CDR3: TGTGCCACCAGCAGAGTGGACTTTGCCTGGAGCATTCAGTACTTC. The complete variable domain, with remaining parts taken from reference TRBV15 and TRBJ2-4, reads DAMVIQNPRYQVTQFGKPVTLSCSQTLNHNVMYWYQQKSSQAPKLLFHYYDKDFNNEADTPDNFQSRRPNTSFCFLDIRSPGLGDTAMYLCATSRVDFAWSIQYFGAGTRLSVL.